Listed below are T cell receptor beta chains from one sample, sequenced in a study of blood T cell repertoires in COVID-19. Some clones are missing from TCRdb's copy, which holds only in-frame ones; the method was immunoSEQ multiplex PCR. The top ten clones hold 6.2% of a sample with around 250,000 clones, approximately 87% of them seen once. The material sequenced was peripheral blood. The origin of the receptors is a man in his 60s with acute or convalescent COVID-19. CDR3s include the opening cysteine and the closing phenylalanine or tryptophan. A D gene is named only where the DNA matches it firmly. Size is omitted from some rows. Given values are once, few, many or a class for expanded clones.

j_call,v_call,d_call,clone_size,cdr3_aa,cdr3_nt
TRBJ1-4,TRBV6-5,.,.,CASTQGGAKLFF,TGTGCCAGCACCCAGGGAGGCGCAAAACTGTTTTTT
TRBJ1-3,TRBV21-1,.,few,CASSKMTGRTGNTIYF,TGTGCCAGCAGCAAAATGACAGGGAGGACTGGAAACACCATATATTTT
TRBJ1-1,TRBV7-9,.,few,CASSLAGQMNTEAFF,TGTGCCAGCAGTTTAGCTGGACAGATGAACACTGAAGCTTTCTTT
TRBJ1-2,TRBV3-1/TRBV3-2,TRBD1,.,CASSLPAGQGAPNYGYTF,TGTGCCAGCAGCCTCCCCGCCGGACAGGGGGCCCCTAACTATGGCTACACCTTC
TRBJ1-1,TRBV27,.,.,CASSRRGQNTEAFF,TGTGCCAGCAGTCGCAGGGGACAGAACACTGAAGCTTTCTTT
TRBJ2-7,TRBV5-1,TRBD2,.,CASSPAGGGAPDEQYF,TGCGCCAGCAGCCCCGCGGGAGGGGGCGCCCCAGACGAGCAGTACTTC
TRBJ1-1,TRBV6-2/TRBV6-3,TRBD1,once,CASSSSGTGQTLNTEAFF,TGTGCCAGCAGTAGCTCCGGGACAGGACAGACCCTGAACACTGAAGCTTTCTTT
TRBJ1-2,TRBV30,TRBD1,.,CAWRVGTAPRGYTF,TGTGCCTGGAGGGTCGGGACAGCTCCTAGAGGCTACACCTTC
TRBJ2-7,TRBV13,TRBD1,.,CASRRDRGSEQYF,TGTGCCAGCAGGCGGGACAGGGGTAGCGAGCAGTACTTC
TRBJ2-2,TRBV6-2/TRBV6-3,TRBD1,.,CASSYSARQGTYTGELFF,TGTGCCAGCAGTTACTCGGCGCGACAGGGAACGTACACCGGGGAGCTGTTTTTT
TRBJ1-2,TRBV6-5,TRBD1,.,CASGWQGVEGYTF,TGTGCCAGCGGATGGCAGGGGGTAGAAGGCTACACCTTC
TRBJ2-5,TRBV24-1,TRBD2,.,CATSDLGTSGNQETQYF,TGTGCCACCAGTGATTTGGGGACTAGCGGGAACCAAGAGACCCAGTACTTC
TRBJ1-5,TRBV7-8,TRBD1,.,CASSLSARTGISQPQHF,TGTGCCAGCAGCTTATCCGCAAGGACAGGGATCAGTCAGCCCCAGCATTTT
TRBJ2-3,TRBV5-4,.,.,CASSGGSVTDTQYF,TGTGCCAGCAGCGGCGGATCTGTAACAGATACGCAGTATTTT
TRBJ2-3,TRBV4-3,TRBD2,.,CASSLLGGGSTQYF,TGCGCCAGCAGCCTCCTGGGGGGAGGGTCGACGCAGTATTTT
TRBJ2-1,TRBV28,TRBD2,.,CASSFPPRTSGSGNEQFF,TGTGCCAGCAGTTTCCCCCCCCGCACTAGCGGGAGTGGCAATGAGCAGTTCTTC
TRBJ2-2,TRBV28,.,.,CASSQTSAAGELFF,TGTGCCAGCAGTCAGACTAGTGCCGCCGGGGAGCTGTTTTTT
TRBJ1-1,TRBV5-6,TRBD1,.,CASSLQGGNTEAFF,TGTGCCAGCAGCTTGCAGGGGGGGAACACTGAAGCTTTCTTT
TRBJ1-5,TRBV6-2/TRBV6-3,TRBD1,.,CASSFGTGISNQPQHF,TGTGCCAGCAGTTTTGGGACAGGCATAAGCAATCAGCCCCAGCATTTT
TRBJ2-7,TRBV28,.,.,CASSPTTGSSYEQYF,TGTGCCAGCAGTCCTACGACGGGGAGCTCCTACGAGCAGTACTTC
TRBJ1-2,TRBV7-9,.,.,CASSLRGSGYTF,TGTGCCAGCAGCCTCCGAGGAAGTGGCTACACCTTC
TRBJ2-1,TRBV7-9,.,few,CASSSTLGSSYNEQFF,TGTGCCAGCAGCTCCACCTTGGGGAGCTCCTACAATGAGCAGTTCTTC
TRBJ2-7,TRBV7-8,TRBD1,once,CASSPRDRGVLTYEQYF,TGTGCCAGCAGCCCCCGGGACAGGGGCGTGCTTACCTACGAGCAGTACTTC
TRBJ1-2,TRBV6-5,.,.,CASRPGVNYGYTF,TGTGCCAGCAGGCCAGGGGTTAACTATGGCTACACCTTC